The 10 T cell receptor beta chains given below trace back to one sample, sequenced in a study of identical twins (dated by TCRdb to the mid-2010s). Library construction relied on 5' RACE. The sequencing machine was an Illumina HiSeq 2000. TCRdb ran its own pipeline on the public reads, namely fastp trimming at Q25 and MiXCR clone calling, and kept in-frame beta chains. Each record represents a unique CDR3 protein, reported with the most common genes and DNA among its rows. Here the sample has about 150,000 distinct CDR3 sequences; approximately 4% occur a single time. 8.1% of the sample is taken by the ten largest. The material sequenced was memory T cells sorted from blood. The cell subset or site label, read with the paper, signifies: CD45RO+ enriched T cells. These TCRs come from a man aged 18-30 years in good health.

In this sample, this clonotype turned up a few times. The gene calls are TRBV7-3 and TRBJ2-1; 11 nucleotides line up with TRBD2. The J segment lost 7 bases and the V segment lost 5 bases, leaving 13 bases of the junction unmatched. Germline CDR1 SGHTA, CDR2 FQGTGA. The CDR3 is 17 amino acids. As DNA, the CDR3 is TGTGCCAGCAGCGCGGGTCTTAGCGGGAGGGCCAAGAATGAGCAGTTCTTC. Protein: CASSAGLSGRAKNEQFF.

Ten or more counts support this clonotype. The genes are TRBV7-8 and TRBJ2-2, with D unclear. The CDR3 runs 14 residues. V dropped 6 bases and J dropped 7 bases, with 15 bases sitting between them. Germline CDR1 SGHVS, CDR2 FQNEAQ. The CDR3 coding sequence is TGTGCCAGCAGATCGACCGGTGGCCTCGGGGAGCTGTTTTTT. Its protein is CASRSTGGLGELFF.

This rearrangement joins TRBV11-2 to TRBJ2-1; 7 positions match TRBD1. The CDR3 runs to 13 residues. With 3 bases clipped from V and 5 bases from J, the junction kept 1 base outside the gene matches. CDR1 and CDR2 from the germline V gene are SGHAT and FQNNGV. The CDR3 reads CASSFGQDNEQFF. DNA for the CDR3: TGTGCCAGCAGCTTCGGACAGGACAATGAGCAGTTCTTC.

The sample holds many counts of this clonotype. The CDR3 region is CASSGEDVSTEAFF. The CDR3 DNA follows: TGTGCCAGCAGCGGAGAGGACGTTTCCACTGAAGCTTTCTTT. The chain is built from TRBV7-4 and TRBJ1-1; D not certain. Trimming took off 5 bases at V and 4 bases at J, with 14 bases between the two ends. CDR3 length: 14 amino acids. In germline, CDR1 is SGHVT, CDR2 SQSDAQ.

The V and J genes are TRBV2 and TRBJ2-5; D uncertain. The germline V gene encodes CDR1 SNHLY and CDR2 FYNNEI. This CDR3 region has 14 residues. Trimming took 8 bases from V and 2 from J, leaving 15 bases between them. The CDR3: CASSRQGSQETQYF. In DNA, the CDR3 is TGTGCCAGCTCCCGACAAGGATCGCAAGAGACCCAGTACTTC. Variable domain in full (rest from reference TRBV2 and TRBJ2-5): EPEVTQTPSHQVTQMGQEVILRCVPISNHLYFYWYRQILGQKVEFLVSFYNNEISEKSEIFDDQFSVERPDGSNFTLKIRSTKLEDSAMYFCASSRQGSQETQYFGPGTRLLVL.

The chain recombines TRBV11-3 with TRBJ2-4; D is uncertain. The germline CDR1 and CDR2 sequences are SGHNT and YENEEA. This CDR3 is 12 amino acids long. V lost 5 bases and J 8 bases, leaving 10 bases between the germline ends. The CDR3 is CASSTSGHIQYF. The CDR3 nucleotides read TGTGCCAGCAGCACCAGTGGACACATTCAGTACTTC. The complete variable domain, with remaining parts taken from reference TRBV11-3 and TRBJ2-4, reads EAGVVQSPRYKIIEKKQPVAFWCNPISGHNTLYWYLQNLGQGPELLIRYENEEAVDDSQLPKDRFSAERLKGVDSTLKIQPAELGDSAVYLCASSTSGHIQYFGAGTRLSVL.

This clonotype was found a few times. V gene TRBV11-2 combines with J gene TRBJ2-1; D call uncertain. The CDR3 spans 15 residues. Trimming removed 1 base from V and 2 bases from J, with 9 bases in between. Germline V gene sequence: CDR1 SGHAT, CDR2 FQNNGV. The CDR3 nucleotides read TGTGCCAGCAGCTTAGGTAGCCCCACCTACAATGAGCAGTTCTTC. This encodes CASSLGSPTYNEQFF.

This clonotype has ten or more counts. The J gene is TRBJ2-7, the V gene TRBV7-9; D not certain. Germline CDR1 and CDR2: SEHNR and FQNEAQ (reference sequence). The CDR3 extends over 17 amino acids. With 1 base removed from V and 0 bases from J, the gap between germline ends came to 16 bases. Here the CDR3 reads CASSLVLRTMYSYEQYF. The CDR3 nucleotides are TGTGCCAGCAGCTTAGTGTTGAGGACGATGTACTCCTACGAGCAGTACTTC.

This clonotype showed up many times. The CDR3 loop is CSASSTGAEKLFF. Written as DNA, the CDR3 is TGCAGTGCTAGTAGTACGGGGGCGGAAAAACTGTTTTTT. The genes are TRBV20-1 and TRBJ1-4; the D gene is possibly TRBD1 (6 bases). This CDR3 is 13 amino acids long. Germline CDR1 reads DFQATT; CDR2 reads SNEGSKA (reference sequence). The V and J ends lost 3 bases and 8 bases respectively, with 13 bases between them.

This clonotype was seen many times. This chain uses TRBV3-1 with TRBJ2-3; 14 bases agree with TRBD2. The junction had 12 bases not matched to a gene; V was cut back by 4 bases and J by 6 bases. The CDR3 sequence is 18 residues long. CDR1 is LGHDT and CDR2 is YNNKEL in the germline V gene (reference sequence). The DNA of the CDR3 is TGTGCCAGCAGCCCCCGACCTTGGACTAGCGGGGGGCGGGATACGCAGTATTTT. The encoded protein is CASSPRPWTSGGRDTQYF.